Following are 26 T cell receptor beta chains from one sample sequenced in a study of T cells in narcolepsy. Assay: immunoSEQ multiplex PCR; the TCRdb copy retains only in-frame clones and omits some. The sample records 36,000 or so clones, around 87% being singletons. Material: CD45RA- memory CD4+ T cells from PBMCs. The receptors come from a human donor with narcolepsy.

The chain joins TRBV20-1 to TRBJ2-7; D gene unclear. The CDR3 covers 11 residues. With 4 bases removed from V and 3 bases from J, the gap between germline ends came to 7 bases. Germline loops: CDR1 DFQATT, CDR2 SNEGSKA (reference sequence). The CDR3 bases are TGCAGTGCTAATTACATCTACGAGCAGTACTTC. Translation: CSANYIYEQYF.

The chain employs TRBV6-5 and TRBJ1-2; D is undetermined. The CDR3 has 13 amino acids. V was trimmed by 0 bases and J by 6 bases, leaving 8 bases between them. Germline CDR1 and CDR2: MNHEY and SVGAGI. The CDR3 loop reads CASSYSMGNGYTF. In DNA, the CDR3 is TGTGCCAGCAGTTACTCGATGGGAAATGGCTACACCTTC.

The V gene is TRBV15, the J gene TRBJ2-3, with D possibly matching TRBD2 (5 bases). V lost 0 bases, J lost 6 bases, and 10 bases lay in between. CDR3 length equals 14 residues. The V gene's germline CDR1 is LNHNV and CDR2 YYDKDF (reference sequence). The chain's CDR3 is CATSRDLASDTQYF. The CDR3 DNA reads TGTGCCACCAGCAGAGATCTTGCTAGCGATACGCAGTATTTT.

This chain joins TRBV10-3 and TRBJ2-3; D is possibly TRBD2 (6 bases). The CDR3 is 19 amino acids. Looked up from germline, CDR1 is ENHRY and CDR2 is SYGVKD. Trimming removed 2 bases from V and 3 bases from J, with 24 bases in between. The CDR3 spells CAISETYSGPTKITDTQYF. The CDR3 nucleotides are TGTGCCATCAGTGAGACCTATAGCGGACCAACCAAGATTACAGATACGCAGTATTTT.

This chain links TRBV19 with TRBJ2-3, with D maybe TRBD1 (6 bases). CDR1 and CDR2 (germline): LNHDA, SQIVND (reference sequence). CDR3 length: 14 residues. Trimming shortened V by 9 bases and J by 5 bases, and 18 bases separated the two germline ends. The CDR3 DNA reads TGTGCCAGCAGAACAGGGTCTAGTTTAGATACGCAGTATTTT. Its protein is CASRTGSSLDTQYF.

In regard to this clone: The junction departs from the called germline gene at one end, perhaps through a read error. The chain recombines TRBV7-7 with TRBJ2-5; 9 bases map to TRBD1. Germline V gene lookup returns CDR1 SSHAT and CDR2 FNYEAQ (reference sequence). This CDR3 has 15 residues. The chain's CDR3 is CASRTDRGRGETQYF. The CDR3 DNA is TGTGCTAGCAGGACAGACAGGGGGAGGGGGGAGACCCAGTACTTC.

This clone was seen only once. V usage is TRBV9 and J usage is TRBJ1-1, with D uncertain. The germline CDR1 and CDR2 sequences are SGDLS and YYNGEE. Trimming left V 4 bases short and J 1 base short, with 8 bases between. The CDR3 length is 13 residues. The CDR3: CASSQGRNTEAFF. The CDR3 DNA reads TGTGCCAGCAGCCAAGGACGGAACACTGAAGCTTTCTTT.

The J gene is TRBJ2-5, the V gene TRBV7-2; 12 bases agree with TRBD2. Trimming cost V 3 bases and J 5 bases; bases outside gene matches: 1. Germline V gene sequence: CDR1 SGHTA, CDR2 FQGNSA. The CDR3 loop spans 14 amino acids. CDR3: CASSFGLAGETQYF. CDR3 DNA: TGTGCCAGCAGCTTCGGACTAGCGGGGGAGACCCAGTACTTC. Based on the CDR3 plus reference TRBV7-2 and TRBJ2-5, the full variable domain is GAGVSQSPSNKVTEKGKDVELRCDPISGHTALYWYRQSLGQGLEFLIYFQGNSAPDKSGLPSDRFSAERTGGSVSTLTIQRTQQEDSAVYLCASSFGLAGETQYFGPGTRLLVL.

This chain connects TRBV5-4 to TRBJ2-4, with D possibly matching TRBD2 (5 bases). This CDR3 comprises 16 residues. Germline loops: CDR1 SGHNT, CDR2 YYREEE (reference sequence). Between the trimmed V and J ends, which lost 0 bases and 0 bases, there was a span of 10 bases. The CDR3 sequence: CASSLAGWGAKNIQYF. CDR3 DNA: TGTGCCAGCAGCTTGGCGGGATGGGGAGCCAAAAACATTCAGTACTTC.

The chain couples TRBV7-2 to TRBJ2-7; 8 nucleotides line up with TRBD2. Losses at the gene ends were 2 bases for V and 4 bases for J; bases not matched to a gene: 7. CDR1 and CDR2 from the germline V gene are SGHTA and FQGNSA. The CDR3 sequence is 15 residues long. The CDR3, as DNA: TGTGCCAGCAGCTTACGAGCGGGAGCGGGATACGAGCAGTACTTC. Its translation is CASSLRAGAGYEQYF.

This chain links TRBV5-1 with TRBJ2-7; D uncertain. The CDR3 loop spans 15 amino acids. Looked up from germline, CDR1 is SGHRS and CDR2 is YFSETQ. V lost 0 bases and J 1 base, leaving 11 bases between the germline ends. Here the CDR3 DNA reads TGCGCCAGCAGCTTGGGGCAGGCCGCTTCCTACGAGCAGTACTTC. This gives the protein CASSLGQAASYEQYF.

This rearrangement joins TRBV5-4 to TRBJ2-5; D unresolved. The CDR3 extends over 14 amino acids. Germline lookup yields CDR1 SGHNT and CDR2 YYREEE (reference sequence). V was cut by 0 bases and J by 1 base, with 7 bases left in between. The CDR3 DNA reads TGTGCCAGCAGCTTGGCTGGGTTCCAAGAGACCCAGTACTTC. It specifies CASSLAGFQETQYF.

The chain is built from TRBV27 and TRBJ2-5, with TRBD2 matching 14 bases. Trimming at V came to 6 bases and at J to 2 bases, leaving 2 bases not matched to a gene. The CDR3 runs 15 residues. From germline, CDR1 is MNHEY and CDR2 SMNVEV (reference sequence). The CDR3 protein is CASRRLAGGQETQYF. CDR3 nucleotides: TGTGCCAGCAGAAGACTAGCGGGGGGGCAAGAGACCCAGTACTTC.

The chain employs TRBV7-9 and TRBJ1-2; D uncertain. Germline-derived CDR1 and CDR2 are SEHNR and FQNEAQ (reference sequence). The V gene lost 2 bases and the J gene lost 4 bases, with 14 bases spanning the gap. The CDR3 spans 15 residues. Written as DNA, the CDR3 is TGTGCCAGCAGCTTATCCCCGAACAGTGCCTATGGCTACACCTTC. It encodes CASSLSPNSAYGYTF. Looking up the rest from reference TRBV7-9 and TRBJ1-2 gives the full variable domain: DTGVSQNPRHKITKRGQNVTFRCDPISEHNRLYWYRQTLGQGPEFLTYFQNEAQLEKSRLLSDRFSAERPKGSFSTLEIQRTEQGDSAMYLCASSLSPNSAYGYTFGSGTRLTVV.

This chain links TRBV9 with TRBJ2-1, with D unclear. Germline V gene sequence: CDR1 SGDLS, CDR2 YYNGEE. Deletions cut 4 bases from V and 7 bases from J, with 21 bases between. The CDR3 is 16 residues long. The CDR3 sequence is CASSLFMFSSLNEQFF. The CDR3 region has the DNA TGTGCCAGCAGCCTCTTTATGTTTTCGTCCTTGAATGAGCAGTTCTTC.

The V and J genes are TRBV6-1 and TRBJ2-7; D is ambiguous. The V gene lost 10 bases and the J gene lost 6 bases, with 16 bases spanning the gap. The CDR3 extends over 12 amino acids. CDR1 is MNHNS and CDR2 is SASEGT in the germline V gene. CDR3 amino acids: CATQKSRGEQYF. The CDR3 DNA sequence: TGTGCCACCCAGAAAAGCCGTGGCGAGCAGTACTTC.

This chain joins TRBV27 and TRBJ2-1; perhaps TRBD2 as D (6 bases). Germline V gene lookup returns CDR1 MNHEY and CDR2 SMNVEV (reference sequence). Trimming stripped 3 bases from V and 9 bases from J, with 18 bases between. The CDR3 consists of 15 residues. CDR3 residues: CASSFSRLGKREQFF. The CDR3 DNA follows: TGTGCCAGCAGTTTCTCCAGACTAGGGAAGCGTGAGCAGTTCTTC.

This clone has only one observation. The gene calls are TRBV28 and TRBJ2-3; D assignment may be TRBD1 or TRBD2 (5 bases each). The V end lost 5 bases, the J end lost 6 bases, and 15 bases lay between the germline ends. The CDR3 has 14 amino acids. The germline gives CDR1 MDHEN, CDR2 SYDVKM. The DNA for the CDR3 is TGTGCCAGCAGTCGTCGAGGGGTCGGGGATACGCAGTATTTT. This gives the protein CASSRRGVGDTQYF. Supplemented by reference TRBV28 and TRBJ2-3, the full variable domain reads DVKVTQSSRYLVKRTGEKVFLECVQDMDHENMFWYRQDPGLGLRLIYFSYDVKMKEKGDIPEGYSVSREKKERFSLILESASTNQTSMYLCASSRRGVGDTQYFGPGTRLTVL.

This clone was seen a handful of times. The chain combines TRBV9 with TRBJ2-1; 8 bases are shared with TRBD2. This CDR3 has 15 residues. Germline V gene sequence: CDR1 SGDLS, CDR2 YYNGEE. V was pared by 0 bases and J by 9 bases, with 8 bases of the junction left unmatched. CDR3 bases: TGTGCCAGCAGCGTAGCGTCGGGAGGGCCTAGTGAGCAGTTCTTC. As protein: CASSVASGGPSEQFF.

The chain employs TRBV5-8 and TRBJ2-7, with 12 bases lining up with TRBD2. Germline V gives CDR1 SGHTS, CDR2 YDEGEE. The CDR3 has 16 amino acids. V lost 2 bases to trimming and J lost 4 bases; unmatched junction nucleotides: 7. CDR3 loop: CASSLRTSGIFYEQYF. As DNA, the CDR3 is TGTGCCAGCAGCTTACGGACTAGCGGGATTTTTTACGAGCAGTACTTC.

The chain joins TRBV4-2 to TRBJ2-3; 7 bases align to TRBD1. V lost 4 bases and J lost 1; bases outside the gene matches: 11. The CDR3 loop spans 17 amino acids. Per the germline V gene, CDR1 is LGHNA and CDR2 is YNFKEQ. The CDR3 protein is CASSPGLAGGGTDTQYF. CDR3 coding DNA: TGTGCCAGCAGCCCGGGGTTGGCAGGGGGAGGCACAGATACGCAGTATTTT.

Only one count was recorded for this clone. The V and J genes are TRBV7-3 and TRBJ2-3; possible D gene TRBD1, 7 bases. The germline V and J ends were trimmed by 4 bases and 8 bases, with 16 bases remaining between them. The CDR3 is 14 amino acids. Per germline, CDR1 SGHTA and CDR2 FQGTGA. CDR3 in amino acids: CASSSHAQGGTQYF. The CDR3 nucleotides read TGTGCCAGCAGCTCCCACGCCCAGGGGGGTACGCAGTATTTT.

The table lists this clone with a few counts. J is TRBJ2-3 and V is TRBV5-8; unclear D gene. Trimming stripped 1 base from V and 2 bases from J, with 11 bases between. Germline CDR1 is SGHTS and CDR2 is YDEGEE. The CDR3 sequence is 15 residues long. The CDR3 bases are TGTGCCAGCAGCTTGATTCCCAGCGACACAGATACGCAGTATTTT. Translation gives CASSLIPSDTDTQYF.

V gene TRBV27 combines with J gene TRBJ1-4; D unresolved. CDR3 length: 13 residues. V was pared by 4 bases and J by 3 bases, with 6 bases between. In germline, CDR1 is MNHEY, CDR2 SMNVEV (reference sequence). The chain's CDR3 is CASSSWPNEKLFF. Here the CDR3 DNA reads TGTGCCAGCAGTTCCTGGCCTAATGAAAAACTGTTTTTT.

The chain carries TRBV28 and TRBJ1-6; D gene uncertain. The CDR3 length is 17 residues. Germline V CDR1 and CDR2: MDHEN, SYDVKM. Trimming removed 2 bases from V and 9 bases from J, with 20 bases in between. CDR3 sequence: CASSLQRVSGVISPLHF. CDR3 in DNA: TGTGCCAGCAGTTTACAGAGGGTAAGTGGGGTTATTTCACCCCTCCACTTT. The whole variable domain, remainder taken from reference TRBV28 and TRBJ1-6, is DVKVTQSSRYLVKRTGEKVFLECVQDMDHENMFWYRQDPGLGLRLIYFSYDVKMKEKGDIPEGYSVSREKKERFSLILESASTNQTSMYLCASSLQRVSGVISPLHFGNGTRLTVT.

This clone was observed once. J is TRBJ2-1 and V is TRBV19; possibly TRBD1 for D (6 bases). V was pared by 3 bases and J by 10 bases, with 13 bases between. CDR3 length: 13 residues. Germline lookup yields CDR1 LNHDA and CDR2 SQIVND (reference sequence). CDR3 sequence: CASSIQGRSEQFF. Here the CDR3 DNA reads TGTGCCAGTAGTATCCAGGGGCGGTCCGAGCAGTTCTTC.